This T cell receptor (beta chain) emerged from a study of T-cell reconstitution after alpha-beta-depleted transplantation in children. General study findings and limits: By one year post-transplant, T-cell counts and diversity largely arose from T cells that were newly produced.

Unique molecular identifiers were used to barcode this TCRbeta library. Each CDR3 protein gets one entry after TCRdb re-called the PCR reads with MiXCR. The table lists 600,000 to 800,000 distinct CDR3 sequences, under 15% of them singletons. This clonotype was seen a few times. Its specificity is not known. Germline assignment: CDR1 SQVTM and CDR2 ANQGSEA. The junction had 12 bases not matched to a gene; V was cut back by 3 bases and J by 7 bases. CDR3 size: 17 residues. The chain couples TRBV29-1 to TRBJ2-1, with 13 bases aligning to TRBD2. This specimen consisted of PBMCs, obtained before TCRalphabeta/CD19-depleted stem cell transplant. The clonotype comes from a girl under 10 years old with congenital amegakaryocytic thrombocytopenia, due to receive a stem cell transplant. The chain's CDR3 is CSVDGLAGEALKNEQFF. Here the CDR3 DNA reads TGCAGCGTTGATGGACTAGCGGGAGAGGCGTTAAAAAATGAGCAGTTCTTC.